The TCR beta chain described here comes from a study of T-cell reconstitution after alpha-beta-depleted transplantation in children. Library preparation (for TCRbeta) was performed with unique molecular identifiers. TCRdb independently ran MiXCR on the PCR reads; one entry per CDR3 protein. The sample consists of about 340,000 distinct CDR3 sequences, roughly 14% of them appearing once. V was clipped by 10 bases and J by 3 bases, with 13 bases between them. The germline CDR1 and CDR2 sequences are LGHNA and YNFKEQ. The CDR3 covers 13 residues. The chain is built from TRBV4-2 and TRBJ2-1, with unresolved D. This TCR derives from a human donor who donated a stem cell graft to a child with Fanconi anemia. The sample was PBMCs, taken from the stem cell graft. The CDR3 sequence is CAMSPGLYNEQFF. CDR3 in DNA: TGTGCCATGAGCCCCGGGCTCTACAATGAGCAGTTCTTC.